These 16 T cell receptor beta chains were all obtained from the same sample, sequenced in a study of T cell changes during pregnancy in multiple sclerosis. The table came from immunoSEQ multiplex PCR; TCRdb's copy has only in-frame clones and leaves some out. The sample lists fewer than 65,000 clones, 85% to 95% occurring once. The specimen was peripheral blood, collected in the second trimester of pregnancy. These receptors originate from a female donor with multiple sclerosis, enrolled in a pregnancy study.

This clone was seen only a few times. This sequence joins TRBV11-3 and TRBJ1-2; possibly TRBD1 for D (6 bases). CDR1 SGHNT and CDR2 YENEEA come from the germline V gene. Trimming shortened V by 4 bases and J by 8 bases, and 26 bases separated the two germline ends. The CDR3 spans 17 residues. The CDR3 nucleotides read TGTGCCAGCAGCTCCATCCTCGTGGGAGGGGGAGTAGTCGGCTACACCTTC. As protein: CASSSILVGGGVVGYTF. Full variable domain (missing parts from reference TRBV11-3 and TRBJ1-2): EAGVVQSPRYKIIEKKQPVAFWCNPISGHNTLYWYLQNLGQGPELLIRYENEEAVDDSQLPKDRFSAERLKGVDSTLKIQPAELGDSAVYLCASSSILVGGGVVGYTFGSGTRLTVV.

The chain has TRBV28 and TRBJ2-1, with a possible D match to TRBD2 (5 bases). This CDR3 has 13 residues. Germline V gives CDR1 MDHEN, CDR2 SYDVKM. Trimming took off 6 bases at V and 3 bases at J, with 9 bases between the two ends. In DNA, the CDR3 is TGTGCCAGCAGAAGGGAGCTCTACAATGAGCAGTTCTTC. As protein: CASRRELYNEQFF.

The chain is built from TRBV4-1 and TRBJ1-4; 10 bases line up with TRBD1. CDR1 and CDR2 (germline): MGHRA, YSYEKL. J was trimmed by 7 bases and V by 4 bases; bases with no gene match: 6. The CDR3 has 15 amino acids. The CDR3 DNA reads TGCGCCAGCAGCCCGAGACAGGGGGCATTTGAAAAACTGTTTTTT. It yields the protein CASSPRQGAFEKLFF.

The chain links TRBV9 to TRBJ2-7; D is undetermined. V was clipped by 0 bases and J by 2 bases, with 9 bases between them. This CDR3 has 14 amino acids. Germline values: CDR1 SGDLS, CDR2 YYNGEE. The chain's CDR3 is CASSVGQDPYEQYF. In DNA form, the CDR3 reads TGTGCCAGCAGCGTAGGCCAGGATCCCTACGAGCAGTACTTC.

The chain uses TRBV4-1 and TRBJ2-3; the D gene is possibly TRBD1 (6 bases). This CDR3 region has 14 residues. V was cut by 4 bases and J by 2 bases, with 10 bases left in between. Per germline, CDR1 MGHRA and CDR2 YSYEKL. The CDR3 DNA follows: TGCGCCAGCAGCCTCCACAGGGACACAGATACGCAGTATTTT. Its translation is CASSLHRDTDTQYF.

This clone has a handful of counts. The genes are TRBV7-9 and TRBJ2-2; tentatively, D is TRBD1 (5 bases). The CDR3 consists of 15 residues. Germline lookup yields CDR1 SEHNR and CDR2 FQNEAQ (reference sequence). V lost 1 base to trimming and J lost 4 bases, with 10 bases between them. CDR3 region: CASSLVGQGTGELFF. The CDR3 DNA reads TGTGCCAGCAGCTTAGTGGGGCAAGGCACCGGGGAGCTGTTTTTT.

The genes are TRBV6-5 and TRBJ2-5; the D gene is possibly TRBD1 (6 bases). The V end lost 2 bases, the J end lost 5 bases, and 12 bases lay between the germline ends. Germline-derived CDR1 and CDR2 are MNHEY and SVGAGI. The CDR3 extends over 14 amino acids. DNA of the CDR3: TGTGCCAGCAGTTACGCAGGGGTCTCGGAGACCCAGTACTTC. Its protein is CASSYAGVSETQYF.

The J gene is TRBJ1-5, the V gene TRBV6-1, with 9 bases aligning to TRBD1. V dropped 4 bases and J dropped 3; count of bases not matched to a gene: 13. The germline V gene has CDR1 MNHNS and CDR2 SASEGT. The CDR3 sequence is 18 residues long. This chain's CDR3 is CASSVTVGQGRVNQPQHF. Written as DNA, the CDR3 is TGTGCCAGCAGTGTCACCGTGGGACAGGGTAGGGTCAATCAGCCCCAGCATTTT.

This clone was counted a few times. This sequence joins TRBV11-3 and TRBJ2-7; no definite D call. The CDR3 is made up of 14 amino acids. Trimming took off 7 bases at V and 3 bases at J, with 16 bases between the two ends. Germline V gene lookup returns CDR1 SGHNT and CDR2 YENEEA. The CDR3 nucleotides read TGTGCCAGCATGAAGTTGTTAAGCGACTACGAGCAGTACTTC. This sequence encodes CASMKLLSDYEQYF. The variable domain in full, with the rest retrieved from reference TRBV11-3 and TRBJ2-7, is EAGVVQSPRYKIIEKKQPVAFWCNPISGHNTLYWYLQNLGQGPELLIRYENEEAVDDSQLPKDRFSAERLKGVDSTLKIQPAELGDSAVYLCASMKLLSDYEQYFGPGTRLTVT.

The J gene is TRBJ1-5, the V gene TRBV6-1; the D is unclear. The CDR3 is 12 residues long. Trimming stripped 4 bases from V and 4 bases from J, with 5 bases between. In germline, CDR1 is MNHNS, CDR2 SASEGT. The CDR3 protein is CASSGVNQPQHF. For the CDR3, the DNA is TGTGCCAGCAGTGGAGTTAATCAGCCCCAGCATTTT.

The DNA of the CDR3 is TGTGCCAGTAGTATCTTAGGGGAAATCACTGAAGCTTTCTTT. Translation gives CASSILGEITEAFF. The chain is built from TRBV19 and TRBJ1-1, with TRBD1 as a possible D gene (5 bases). This CDR3 has 14 amino acids. Germline V gene lookup returns CDR1 LNHDA and CDR2 SQIVND (reference sequence). V was trimmed by 3 bases and J by 4 bases, leaving 12 bases between them.

The chain links TRBV6-1 to TRBJ2-6; D remains unclear. The germline CDR1 and CDR2 sequences are MNHNS and SASEGT. The V and J ends lost 6 bases and 0 bases respectively, with 9 bases between them. The CDR3 sequence is 15 residues long. CDR3 DNA sequence: TGTGCCAGCAGGACATTTGCCTCTGGGGCCAACGTCCTGACTTTC. Residues: CASRTFASGANVLTF.

This chain uses TRBV2 with TRBJ2-7; 11 positions match TRBD1. The CDR3 is 15 amino acids. Germline CDR1 and CDR2: SNHLY and FYNNEI. The J segment lost 5 bases and the V segment lost 6 bases, leaving 9 bases of the junction unmatched. CDR3 DNA: TGTGCCAGCAGCCAGGACAGGGGGCGCCGGGACGAGCAGTACTTC. Translation: CASSQDRGRRDEQYF.

The chain is built from TRBV4-3 and TRBJ2-2; 8 positions agree with TRBD2. Germline V gene lookup returns CDR1 LGHNA and CDR2 YSLEER. The CDR3 has 19 amino acids. V lost 0 bases to trimming and J lost 1 base; unmatched junction nucleotides: 10. The CDR3 DNA is TGCGCCAGCAGCCAAGATGGTTACGGGGCGGGAGGGAACACCGGGGAGCTGTTTTTT. Its translation is CASSQDGYGAGGNTGELFF.

CDR3 sequence (DNA): TGTGCCAGCAGTTTGAGGGTTTGGCAGCCCCAGCATTTT. It is translated as CASSLRVWQPQHF. The V and J genes are TRBV6-5 and TRBJ1-5; D is unresolved. V lost 4 bases and J lost 7, with 11 bases in between. The CDR3 runs 13 residues. CDR1 and CDR2 (germline): MNHEY, SVGAGI.

The chain uses TRBV5-5 and TRBJ2-1; D gene ambiguous. Trimming cost V 2 bases and J 6 bases, with 12 bases left between them. The length of the CDR3 is 14 residues. Germline assignment: CDR1 SGHKS and CDR2 YYEKEE (reference sequence). The CDR3 protein is CASSLSLARNEQFF. DNA of the CDR3: TGTGCCAGCAGCTTAAGCCTTGCGCGCAATGAGCAGTTCTTC. The whole variable domain, filled in from reference TRBV5-5 and TRBJ2-1, reads DAGVTQSPTHLIKTRGQQVTLRCSPISGHKSVSWYQQVLGQGPQFIFQYYEKEERGRGNFPDRFSARQFPNYSSELNVNALLLGDSALYLCASSLSLARNEQFFGPGTRLTVL.